This entry features one T cell receptor (beta chain) sequence. The authors' processing: Quantification of nucleated cells was approximated via reference gene primer amplification. Measured with immunoSEQ multiplex PCR; TCRdb has only the in-frame clones, and not every one. V, J and clone size reflect that table, while D and trimming were determined from the DNA. The top ten clones hold under 2.5% of a sample with tens of thousands of clones, 60% to 80% of them seen once. Seattle patient enrollment occurred during active infection, with longitudinal follow-up thereafter. The data stem from a study of blood T cell repertoires in COVID-19. About the study: The study drew acute and convalescent COVID-19 samples from the United States, Italy and Spain.

CDR3 length: 18 amino acids. CDR1 and CDR2 (germline): SQVTM, ANQGSEA. The J segment lost 2 bases and the V segment lost 2 bases, leaving 11 bases of the junction unmatched. V and J are TRBV29-1 and TRBJ2-1, with 11 bases identical to TRBD2. This TCR came from a man in his 70s with COVID-19, enrolled during active disease. Sequences were obtained from peripheral blood. The CDR3 loop reads CSVEWRLAGGGAYNEQFF. CDR3 in DNA: TGCAGCGTTGAATGGCGTCTAGCGGGAGGAGGGGCCTACAATGAGCAGTTCTTC.